This is a list of T cell receptor beta chains from one sample in a study of shared clonotypes between healthy human individuals. TCRdb's table, derived via immunoSEQ multiplex PCR, lists solely in-frame clones and lacks some. The sample has more than 2 million clones, around 93% seen once; the top ten hold 1.5% to 2%. The specimen sequenced was naive CD8+ T cells from PBMCs. The receptors here all came from a man between 18 and 35 years old in good health. Some clones in this sample may be carry-over from other donors' samples. CDR3s include the opening cysteine and the closing phenylalanine or tryptophan. Fields, in order: J gene, clone size, D gene, V gene, CDR3 length, CDR3 DNA, CDR3 protein. The D gene is left open where the match is weak. Rows may omit the clone size; those that give it use once, few, many or a size class.

j_call: TRBJ2-1; clone_size: NA; d_call: NA; v_call: TRBV7-6; cdr3_length: 15; cdr3_nt: TGTGCCAGCAGCCCGGCGCCAGGGGTGTACAATGAGCAGTTCTTC; cdr3_aa: CASSPAPGVYNEQFF
j_call: TRBJ2-1; clone_size: NA; d_call: NA; v_call: TRBV28; cdr3_length: 18; cdr3_nt: TGTGCCAGCAGTTTATCCCAGGACCGCTGGGTGAGGCACAATGAGCAGTTCTTC; cdr3_aa: CASSLSQDRWVRHNEQFF
j_call: TRBJ2-7; clone_size: few; d_call: NA; v_call: TRBV2; cdr3_length: 10; cdr3_nt: TGTGCCAGCAGTGTCTACGAGCAGTACTTC; cdr3_aa: CASSVYEQYF
j_call: TRBJ1-1; clone_size: NA; d_call: NA; v_call: TRBV6-1; cdr3_length: 14; cdr3_nt: TGTGCCAGCAGTGAGGGCAGCCTGAGGACTGAAGCTTTCTTT; cdr3_aa: CASSEGSLRTEAFF
j_call: TRBJ2-5; clone_size: NA; d_call: NA; v_call: TRBV28; cdr3_length: 14; cdr3_nt: TGTGCCAGCAGGCGGACTGGTATCCAAGAGACCCAGTACTTC; cdr3_aa: CASRRTGIQETQYF
j_call: TRBJ2-2; clone_size: NA; d_call: TRBD1; v_call: TRBV9; cdr3_length: 17; cdr3_nt: TGTGCCAGCAGCGCCCGGGACAGCCTTCCGAACACCGGGGAGCTGTTTTTT; cdr3_aa: CASSARDSLPNTGELFF
j_call: TRBJ1-2; clone_size: NA; d_call: NA; v_call: TRBV6-4; cdr3_length: 11; cdr3_nt: TGTGCCAGCAGTGGGGGATATGGCTACACCTTC; cdr3_aa: CASSGGYGYTF
j_call: TRBJ2-5; clone_size: NA; d_call: TRBD2; v_call: TRBV7-9; cdr3_length: 18; cdr3_nt: TGTGCCAGCAGGAATCGCGTCGGCGGGAGAGGGGTTGAAGAGACCCAGTACTTC; cdr3_aa: CASRNRVGGRGVEETQYF
j_call: TRBJ2-1; clone_size: NA; d_call: TRBD1; v_call: TRBV18; cdr3_length: 16; cdr3_nt: TGTGCCAGCTCACCAACTCCGGGACAGACCTACAATGAGCAGTTCTTC; cdr3_aa: CASSPTPGQTYNEQFF
j_call: TRBJ2-1; clone_size: NA; d_call: TRBD2; v_call: TRBV9; cdr3_length: 14; cdr3_nt: TGTGCCAGCAGCGAGAGCGGGAGCCACAATGAGCAGTTCTTC; cdr3_aa: CASSESGSHNEQFF
j_call: TRBJ1-1; clone_size: few; d_call: NA; v_call: TRBV30; cdr3_length: 12; cdr3_nt: TGTGCCTGGTCCCCCTTTAACACTGAAGCTTTCTTT; cdr3_aa: CAWSPFNTEAFF
j_call: TRBJ2-3; clone_size: NA; d_call: TRBD2; v_call: TRBV5-1; cdr3_length: 15; cdr3_nt: TGCGCCAGCAGCCTCCAGGGACTAGCGGGAGATACGCAGTATTTT; cdr3_aa: CASSLQGLAGDTQYF
j_call: TRBJ2-7; clone_size: NA; d_call: NA; v_call: TRBV11-2; cdr3_length: 12; cdr3_nt: TGTGCCAGCAGCGTCCGGGGCTTCTTAATGTACTTC; cdr3_aa: CASSVRGFLMYF
j_call: TRBJ2-5; clone_size: NA; d_call: NA; v_call: TRBV14; cdr3_length: 17; cdr3_nt: TGTGCCAGCAGCCCACGTGGCCTAGGTCACCTAAAAGAGACCCAGTACTTC; cdr3_aa: CASSPRGLGHLKETQYF
j_call: TRBJ1-5; clone_size: NA; d_call: NA; v_call: TRBV4-1; cdr3_length: 14; cdr3_nt: TGCGCCAGCAGCCAAGGAGGGGGGCAACAGCCCCAGCATTTT; cdr3_aa: CASSQGGGQQPQHF
j_call: TRBJ2-1; clone_size: NA; d_call: TRBD2; v_call: TRBV27; cdr3_length: 16; cdr3_nt: TGTGCCAGCAGTTTTGGGGTCCTAGCGGGGGACAATGAGCAGTTCTTC; cdr3_aa: CASSFGVLAGDNEQFF
j_call: TRBJ2-7; clone_size: NA; d_call: NA; v_call: TRBV9; cdr3_length: 13; cdr3_nt: TGTGCCAGCAGCGTGGGGGAAGGCACCGAGCAGTACTTC; cdr3_aa: CASSVGEGTEQYF
j_call: TRBJ2-7; clone_size: NA; d_call: NA; v_call: TRBV4-3; cdr3_length: 14; cdr3_nt: TGCGCCAGCAGCCAAGGAGAGACTACCTACGAGCAGTACTTC; cdr3_aa: CASSQGETTYEQYF
j_call: TRBJ2-1; clone_size: NA; d_call: NA; v_call: TRBV7-9; cdr3_length: 16; cdr3_nt: TGTGCCAGCAGCTTAGCCAGCGGGCCACCCTACAATGAGCAGTTCTTC; cdr3_aa: CASSLASGPPYNEQFF
j_call: TRBJ2-7; clone_size: NA; d_call: NA; v_call: TRBV6-1; cdr3_length: 14; cdr3_nt: TGTGCCAGCAGCCAATTCGGGACCGCTTGGGAGCAGTACTTC; cdr3_aa: CASSQFGTAWEQYF
j_call: TRBJ1-1; clone_size: NA; d_call: NA; v_call: TRBV7-9; cdr3_length: 15; cdr3_nt: TGTGCCAGCAGCTTAGGCGGCAAGGGATACACTGAAGCTTTCTTT; cdr3_aa: CASSLGGKGYTEAFF
j_call: TRBJ2-7; clone_size: NA; d_call: NA; v_call: TRBV10-3; cdr3_length: 11; cdr3_nt: TGTGCCATCAGTGAAGAATACGAGCAGTACTTC; cdr3_aa: CAISEEYEQYF
j_call: TRBJ2-2; clone_size: once; d_call: TRBD2; v_call: TRBV2; cdr3_length: 16; cdr3_nt: TGTGCCAGCAAGACTAGCGGGAGTAGAGGGGGCGGGGAGCTGTTTTTT; cdr3_aa: CASKTSGSRGGGELFF
j_call: TRBJ2-7; clone_size: NA; d_call: NA; v_call: TRBV5-4; cdr3_length: 12; cdr3_nt: TGTGCCAGCAGCGCGGGCCAGCCCGAGCAGTACTTC; cdr3_aa: CASSAGQPEQYF
j_call: TRBJ2-7; clone_size: NA; d_call: TRBD2; v_call: TRBV4-3; cdr3_length: 16; cdr3_nt: TGCGCCAGCAGCCAAGTACCGGGACTAGCGCCCTACGAGCAGTACTTC; cdr3_aa: CASSQVPGLAPYEQYF
j_call: TRBJ2-7; clone_size: NA; d_call: NA; v_call: TRBV6-5; cdr3_length: 12; cdr3_nt: TGTGCCAGCAGTTTATGGCGGGGCGAGCAGTACTTC; cdr3_aa: CASSLWRGEQYF